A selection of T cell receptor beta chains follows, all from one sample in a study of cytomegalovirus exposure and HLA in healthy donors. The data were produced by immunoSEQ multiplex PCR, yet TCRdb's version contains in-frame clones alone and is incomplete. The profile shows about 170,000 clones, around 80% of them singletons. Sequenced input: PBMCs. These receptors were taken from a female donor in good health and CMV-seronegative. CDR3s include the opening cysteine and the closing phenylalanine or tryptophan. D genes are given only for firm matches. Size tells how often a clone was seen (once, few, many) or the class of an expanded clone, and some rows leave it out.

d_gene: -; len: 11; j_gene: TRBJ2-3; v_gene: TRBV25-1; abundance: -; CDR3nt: TGTGCCAGCAGCCGACACGATACGCAGTATTTT; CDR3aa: CASSRHDTQYF
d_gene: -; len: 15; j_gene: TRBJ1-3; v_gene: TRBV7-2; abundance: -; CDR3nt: TGTGCCAGCACCTTTTCCCGAACAGGGGGAAACACCATATATTTT; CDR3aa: CASTFSRTGGNTIYF
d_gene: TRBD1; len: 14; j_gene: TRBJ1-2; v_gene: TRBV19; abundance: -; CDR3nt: TGTGCCAGTAGTTGGCAGGGGGAGCGGTATGGCTACACCTTC; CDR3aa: CASSWQGERYGYTF
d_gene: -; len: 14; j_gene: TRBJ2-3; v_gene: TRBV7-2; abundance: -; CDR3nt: TGTGCCAGCAGCTTAGATCGGGGTGCAGATACGCAGTATTTT; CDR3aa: CASSLDRGADTQYF
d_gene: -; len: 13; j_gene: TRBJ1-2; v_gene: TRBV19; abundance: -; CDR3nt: TGTGCCAGTAGCGCGGGGTGGGGATTTGGCTACACCTTC; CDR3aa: CASSAGWGFGYTF
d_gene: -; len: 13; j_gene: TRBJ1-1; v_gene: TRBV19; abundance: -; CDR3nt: TGTGCCAGTAGCGTTAGGGGTCACACTGAAGCTTTCTTT; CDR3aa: CASSVRGHTEAFF
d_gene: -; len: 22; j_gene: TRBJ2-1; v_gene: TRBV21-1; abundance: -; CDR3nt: TGTGCCTGCACCGCCTTACTTCTTGAGCGGGGGGGCCCTTTCGCTACAACCAATGAGCAGTTCTTC; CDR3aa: CACTALLLERGGPFATTNEQFF
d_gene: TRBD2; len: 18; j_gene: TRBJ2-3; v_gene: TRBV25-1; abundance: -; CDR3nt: TGTGCCAGCAGTGAATCGAGGCCTGGACTAGCGGGGGCAGATACGCAGTATTTT; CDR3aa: CASSESRPGLAGADTQYF
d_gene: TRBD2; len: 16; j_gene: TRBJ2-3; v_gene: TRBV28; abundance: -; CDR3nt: TGTGCCAGCAGTTCAATAGCGGGAGGGGACACAGATACGCAGTATTTT; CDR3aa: CASSSIAGGDTDTQYF
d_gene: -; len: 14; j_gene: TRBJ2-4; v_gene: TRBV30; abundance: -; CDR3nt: TGTGCCTGGAGTAGAGTAGGGGCCAAAAACAGTCAGTACTTC; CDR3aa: CAWSRVGAKNSQYF
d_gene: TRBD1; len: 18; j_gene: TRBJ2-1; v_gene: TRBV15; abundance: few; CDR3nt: TGTGCCACCAGCAGAGATCCCTCGGACAGGGTTGCCTACAATGAGCAGTTCTTC; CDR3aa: CATSRDPSDRVAYNEQFF
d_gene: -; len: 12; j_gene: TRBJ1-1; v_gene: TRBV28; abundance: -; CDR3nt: TGTGCCAGCAGTTCCCGGGTAGGGGGTGGTTTCTTT; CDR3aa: CASSSRVGGGFF
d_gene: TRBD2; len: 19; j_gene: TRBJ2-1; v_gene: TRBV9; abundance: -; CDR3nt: TGTGCCAGCAGCGTAGGGATAGGGGCTAGCGGGGGGAGTTACAATGAGCAGTTCTTC; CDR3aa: CASSVGIGASGGSYNEQFF
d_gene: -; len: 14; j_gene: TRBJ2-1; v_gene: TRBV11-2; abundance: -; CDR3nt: TGTGCCAGCAGCCTCGATCCTCAGGGGAATGAGCAGTTCTTC; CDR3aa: CASSLDPQGNEQFF
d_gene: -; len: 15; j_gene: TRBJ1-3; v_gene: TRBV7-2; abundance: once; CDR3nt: TGTGCCAGCAGCTTAGCAGGGTCGGGAGGAAACACCATATATTTT; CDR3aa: CASSLAGSGGNTIYF
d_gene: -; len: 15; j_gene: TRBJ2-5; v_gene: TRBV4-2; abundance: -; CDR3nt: TGTGCCAGCAGCCAAGATAGACTGAATCAAGAGACCCAGTACTTC; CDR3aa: CASSQDRLNQETQYF
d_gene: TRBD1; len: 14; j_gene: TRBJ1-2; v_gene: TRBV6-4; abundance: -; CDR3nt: TGTGCCAATATCCGGGACAGGGGTTTATATGGCTACACCTTC; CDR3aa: CANIRDRGLYGYTF
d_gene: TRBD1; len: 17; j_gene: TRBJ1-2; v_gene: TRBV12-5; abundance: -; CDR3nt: TGTGCTAGTGGCGCGATACCTACGGGGGACAGCTCCCTTGACTACACCTTC; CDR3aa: CASGAIPTGDSSLDYTF
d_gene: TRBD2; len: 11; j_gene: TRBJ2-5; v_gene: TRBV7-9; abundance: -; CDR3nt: TGTGCCAGCAGCGTCGGGGGGGAGCAGTACTTC; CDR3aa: CASSVGGEQYF
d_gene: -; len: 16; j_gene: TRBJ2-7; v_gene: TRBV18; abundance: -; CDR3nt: TGTGCCAGCTCACCACCGAACGGGGGAAATTCCTACGAGCAGTACTTC; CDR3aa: CASSPPNGGNSYEQYF
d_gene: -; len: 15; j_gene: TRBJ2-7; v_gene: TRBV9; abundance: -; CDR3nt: TGTGCCAGCAGCCCCCACCGGACAGCCCCCTACGAGCAGTACTTC; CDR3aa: CASSPHRTAPYEQYF
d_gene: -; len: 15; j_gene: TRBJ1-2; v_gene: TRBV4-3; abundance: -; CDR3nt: TGCGCCAGCAGCCAAGATTCCGACACCTACTATGGCTACACCTTC; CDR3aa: CASSQDSDTYYGYTF
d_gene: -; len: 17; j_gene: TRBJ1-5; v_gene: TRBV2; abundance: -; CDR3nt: TGTGCCAGCAATTCGATCTCCTCAGGGACAATCAATCAGCCCCAGCATTTT; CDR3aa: CASNSISSGTINQPQHF
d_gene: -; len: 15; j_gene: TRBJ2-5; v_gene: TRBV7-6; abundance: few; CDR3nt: TGTGCCAGCAGCGCGGCTACAGGGACGGGAGAGACCCAGTACTTC; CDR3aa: CASSAATGTGETQYF
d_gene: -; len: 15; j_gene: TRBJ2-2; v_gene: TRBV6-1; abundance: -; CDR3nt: TGTGCCAGCAGTGAAATAGTCGTGAGGACCGGGGAGCTGTTTTTT; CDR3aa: CASSEIVVRTGELFF
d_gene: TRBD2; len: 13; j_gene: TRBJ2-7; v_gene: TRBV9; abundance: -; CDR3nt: TGTGCCAGCAGCGTAGGGCCTAGCGGGCTGCAGTACTTC; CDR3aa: CASSVGPSGLQYF
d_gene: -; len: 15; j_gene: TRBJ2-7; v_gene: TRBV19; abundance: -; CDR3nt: TGTGCCAGTAGTATCGCGCGGACAGCTTCCTACGAGCAGTACTTC; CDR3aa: CASSIARTASYEQYF
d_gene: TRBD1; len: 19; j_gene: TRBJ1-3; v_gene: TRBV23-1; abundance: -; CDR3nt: TGCGCCAGCAGTCATCCATCCCCTTGGACAGGGGGCCCTGGAAACACCATATATTTT; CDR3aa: CASSHPSPWTGGPGNTIYF
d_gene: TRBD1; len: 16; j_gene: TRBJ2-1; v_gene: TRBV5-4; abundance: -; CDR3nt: TGTGCCAGCAGCCCCACACCGGGGACAGGGGGCAATGAGCAGTTCTTC; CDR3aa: CASSPTPGTGGNEQFF
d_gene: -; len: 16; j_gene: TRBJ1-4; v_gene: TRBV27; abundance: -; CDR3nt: TGTGCCAGCAGTTTCAGGGGCCAGGGGACTAATGAAAAACTGTTTTTT; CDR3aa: CASSFRGQGTNEKLFF
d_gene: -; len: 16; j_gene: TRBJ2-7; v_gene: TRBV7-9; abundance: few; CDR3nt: TGTGCCAGCACCAAACGCGGGGTTCATACCACCTACGAGCAGTACTTC; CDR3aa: CASTKRGVHTTYEQYF